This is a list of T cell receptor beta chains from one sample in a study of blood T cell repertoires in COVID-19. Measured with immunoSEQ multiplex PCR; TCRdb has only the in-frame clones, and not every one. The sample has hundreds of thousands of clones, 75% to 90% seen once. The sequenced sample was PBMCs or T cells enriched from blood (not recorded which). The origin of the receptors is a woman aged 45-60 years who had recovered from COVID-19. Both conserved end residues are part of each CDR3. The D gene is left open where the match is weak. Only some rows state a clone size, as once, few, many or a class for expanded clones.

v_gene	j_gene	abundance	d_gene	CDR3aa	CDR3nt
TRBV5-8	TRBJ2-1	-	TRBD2	CASSLVGLARAFF	TGTGCCAGCAGCTTGGTGGGACTAGCTAGGGCGTTCTTC
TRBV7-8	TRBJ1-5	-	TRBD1	CASTPGQGGYSNQPQHF	TGTGCCAGCACCCCAGGACAGGGGGGTTATAGCAATCAGCCCCAGCATTTT
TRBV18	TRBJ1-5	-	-	CASSDGDQPQHF	TGTGCCAGCTCAGACGGGGATCAGCCCCAGCATTTT
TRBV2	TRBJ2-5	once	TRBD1	CASSRTGKSQETQYF	TGTGCCAGCAGTCGGACAGGCAAATCCCAAGAGACCCAGTACTTC
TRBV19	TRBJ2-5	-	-	CASSMMGGQETQYF	TGTGCCAGTAGTATGATGGGGGGCCAAGAGACCCAGTACTTC
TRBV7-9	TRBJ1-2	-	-	CASSLATANYGYTF	TGTGCCAGCAGCTTAGCGACAGCTAACTATGGCTACACCTTC
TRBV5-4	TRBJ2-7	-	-	CASSLRQADYEQYF	TGTGCCAGCAGCTTGAGACAGGCAGACTACGAGCAGTACTTC
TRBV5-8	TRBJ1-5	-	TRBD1	CASSIGQGLSNQPQHF	TGTGCCAGCAGCATAGGACAGGGTTTGAGCAATCAGCCCCAGCATTTT
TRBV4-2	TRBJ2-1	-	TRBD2	CASSQVFLAGINEQFF	TGTGCCAGCAGCCAAGTTTTCCTAGCGGGGATTAATGAGCAGTTCTTC
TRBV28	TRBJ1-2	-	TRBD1	CAIPRGDTTGGNGYTF	TGTGCCATCCCTCGCGGGGATACTACAGGGGGCAATGGCTACACCTTC
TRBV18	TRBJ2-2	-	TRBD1	CASSPRGGLDTGELFF	TGTGCCAGCTCACCACGAGGGGGCCTTGACACCGGGGAGCTGTTTTTT
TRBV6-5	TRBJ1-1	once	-	CASSYGAVNTEAFF	TGTGCCAGCAGTTATGGGGCAGTTAACACTGAAGCTTTCTTT
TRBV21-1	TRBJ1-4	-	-	CASSLSKGRVRANEKLFF	TGTGCCAGCAGTCTTTCAAAAGGCAGGGTTAGGGCTAATGAAAAACTGTTTTTT
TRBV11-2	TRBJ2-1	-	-	CASSLVDSYNEQFF	TGTGCCAGCAGCTTAGTGGACAGCTACAATGAGCAGTTCTTC
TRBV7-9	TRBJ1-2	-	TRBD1	CASSPGQGLYGYTF	TGTGCCAGCAGCCCCGGACAGGGACTCTATGGCTACACCTTC
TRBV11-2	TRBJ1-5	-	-	CASSLEANSNQPQHF	TGTGCCAGCAGCTTAGAAGCAAATAGCAATCAGCCCCAGCATTTT
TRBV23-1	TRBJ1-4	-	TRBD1	CASRIQGVNEKLFF	TGCGCCAGCAGAATACAGGGGGTTAATGAAAAACTGTTTTTT
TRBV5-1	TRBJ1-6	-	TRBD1	CASSLDSGGRDSPLHF	TGCGCCAGCAGCTTGGATTCAGGGGGCAGGGATTCACCCCTCCACTTT
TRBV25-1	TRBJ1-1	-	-	CASSGGSGVFTEAFF	TGTGCCAGCAGTGGTGGTTCGGGGGTCTTTACTGAAGCTTTCTTT
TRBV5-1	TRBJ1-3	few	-	CASSLTGSLSGNTIYF	TGCGCCAGCAGCTTAACAGGGTCACTCTCTGGAAACACCATATATTTT
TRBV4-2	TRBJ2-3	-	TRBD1	CASSRDRGMADTQYF	TGTGCCAGCAGCCGGGACAGGGGGATGGCAGATACGCAGTATTTT
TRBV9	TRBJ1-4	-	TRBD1	CASSGLQGAGEKLFF	TGTGCCAGCAGCGGCTTACAGGGGGCCGGGGAAAAACTGTTTTTT
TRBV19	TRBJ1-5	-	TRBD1	CATSDRANQPQHF	TGTGCCACCTCCGACAGGGCCAATCAGCCCCAGCATTTT
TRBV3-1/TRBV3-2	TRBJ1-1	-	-	CASSQSDRNTEAFF	TGTGCCAGCAGCCAATCCGACAGAAACACTGAAGCTTTCTTT
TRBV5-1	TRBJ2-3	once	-	CASRGQGADTQYF	TGCGCCAGCAGAGGTCAGGGCGCAGATACGCAGTATTTT
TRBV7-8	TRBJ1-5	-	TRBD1	CASSPWDRGNQPQHF	TGTGCCAGCAGCCCTTGGGACAGGGGAAATCAGCCCCAGCATTTT
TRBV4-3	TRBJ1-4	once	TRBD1	CASSQRDSVIPNEKLFF	TGCGCCAGCAGCCAACGGGACAGCGTAATCCCTAATGAAAAACTGTTTTTT
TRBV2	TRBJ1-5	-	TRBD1	CASSGTGGVQPQHF	TGTGCCAGCAGCGGGACAGGGGGCGTGCAGCCCCAGCATTTT
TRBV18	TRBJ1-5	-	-	CASSPSAGGVGDNQPQHF	TGTGCCAGCTCCCCTTCTGCCGGGGGGGTGGGGGACAATCAGCCCCAGCATTTT
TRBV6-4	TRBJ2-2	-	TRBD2	CASSSIAGVGGELFF	TGTGCCAGCAGTTCTATAGCGGGAGTCGGCGGGGAGCTGTTTTTT
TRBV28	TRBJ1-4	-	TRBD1	CASSIQGEEKLFF	TGTGCCAGCAGTATACAGGGGGAGGAAAAACTGTTTTTT
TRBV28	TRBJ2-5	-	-	CASTGGGVETQYF	TGTGCCAGCACGGGCGGAGGCGTGGAGACCCAGTACTTC
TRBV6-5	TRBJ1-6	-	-	CASSYSDTDSPLHF	TGTGCCAGCAGTTACTCGGACACCGATTCACCCCTCCACTTT
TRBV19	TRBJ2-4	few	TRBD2	CASSRRTSGGAGAKNIQYF	TGTGCCAGTAGTAGGAGAACTAGCGGGGGGGCCGGAGCCAAAAACATTCAGTACTTC
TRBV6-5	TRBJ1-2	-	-	CASSYGGGSYGYTF	TGTGCCAGCAGTTACGGTGGGGGGTCCTATGGCTACACCTTC
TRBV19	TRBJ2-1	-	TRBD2	CASSIGTSGGIYNEQFF	TGTGCCAGTAGTATAGGCACTAGCGGGGGTATCTACAATGAGCAGTTCTTC
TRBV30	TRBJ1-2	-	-	CAWRGTGRDYGYTF	TGTGCCTGGAGGGGTACAGGGAGAGACTATGGCTACACCTTC
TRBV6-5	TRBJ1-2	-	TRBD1	CASLETGGYGYTF	TGTGCCAGCCTTGAAACAGGGGGCTATGGCTACACCTTC
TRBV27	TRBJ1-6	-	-	CASSIQGYYNSPLHF	TGTGCCAGCAGTATACAGGGCTATTATAATTCACCCCTCCACTTT
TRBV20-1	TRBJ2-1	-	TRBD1	CSASGFSQGALTYNEQFF	TGCAGTGCTAGTGGGTTCTCTCAGGGGGCCCTCACCTACAATGAGCAGTTCTTC
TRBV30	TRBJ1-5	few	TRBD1	CAWSRQGQQPQHF	TGTGCCTGGAGTAGACAGGGCCAGCAGCCCCAGCATTTT
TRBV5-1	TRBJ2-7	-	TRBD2	CASSLVAGSYEQYF	TGCGCCAGCAGCTTGGTAGCGGGGTCCTACGAGCAGTACTTC
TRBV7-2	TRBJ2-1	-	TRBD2	CASSPRGLVYNEQFF	TGTGCCAGCAGCCCACGGGGACTAGTCTACAATGAGCAGTTCTTC
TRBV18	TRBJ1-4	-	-	CASSPDLQGAGEKLFF	TGTGCCAGCTCACCCGATCTACAAGGGGCGGGGGAAAAACTGTTTTTT
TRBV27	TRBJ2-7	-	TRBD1	CASSLTPRQGIDEQYF	TGTGCCAGCAGTTTAACTCCGAGACAGGGGATCGACGAGCAGTACTTC
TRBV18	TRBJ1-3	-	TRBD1	CASSPRGRTGNTIYF	TGTGCCAGCTCCCCCAGGGGGCGAACTGGAAACACCATATATTTT
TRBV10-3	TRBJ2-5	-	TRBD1	CAIRGDRGKETQYF	TGTGCCATCAGAGGAGACAGGGGAAAAGAGACCCAGTACTTC